The rows below give T cell receptor beta chains drawn from one sample of a study of technical replicates of blood from a handful of donors. TCRdb keeps only in-frame clones here, not all; method: immunoSEQ multiplex PCR. The sample consists of more than 60,000 clones, about 83% of them appearing once. Sequencing used PBMCs. Receptors were obtained from a human donor in good health. Some clones in this sample may be carry-over from other donors' samples. CDR3s include the opening cysteine and the closing phenylalanine or tryptophan. The D gene is left open where the match is weak. Size is omitted from some rows. Given values are once, few, many or a class for expanded clones.

NA,13,TRBV7-2,TRBJ1-2,NA,TGTGCCAGCAGCGCCGGGAGGGGCTATGGCTACACCTTC,CASSAGRGYGYTF
TRBD1,12,TRBV30,TRBJ1-2,NA,TGTGCCTGGAGTGTGACAGGGGCTGGCTACACCTTC,CAWSVTGAGYTF
TRBD1,14,TRBV7-2,TRBJ2-7,once,TGTGCCAGCAGTCCAGGGGGCGCGTACTACGAGCAGTACTTC,CASSPGGAYYEQYF
NA,15,TRBV27,TRBJ2-3,NA,TGTGCCAGCAGTTCCTCGGACTCGAGGTCAGATACGCAGTATTTT,CASSSSDSRSDTQYF
NA,13,TRBV7-2,TRBJ2-2,NA,TGTGCCAGCAGGGAGACTCGGACCGGGGAGCTGTTTTTT,CASRETRTGELFF
NA,14,TRBV19,TRBJ2-7,NA,TGTGCCAGTAGCAAAGACACCGTTCAATGGGAGCAGTACTTC,CASSKDTVQWEQYF
NA,16,TRBV6-5,TRBJ2-6,NA,TGTGCCAGCAGTTACTCGTATCTATCTGGGGCCAACGTCCTGACTTTC,CASSYSYLSGANVLTF
NA,14,TRBV11-1,TRBJ1-6,NA,TGTGCCAGCAGGCCCCGGGGGGCGAACTCACCCCTCCACTTT,CASRPRGANSPLHF
NA,13,TRBV9,TRBJ2-3,NA,TGTGCCAGCACCCTCGGGGTAGCAGATACGCAGTATTTT,CASTLGVADTQYF
NA,14,TRBV5-1,TRBJ2-7,NA,TGCGCCAGCGGATATAGGGGGGGGGACTACGAGCAGTACTTC,CASGYRGGDYEQYF
TRBD2,19,TRBV10-3,TRBJ2-3,NA,TGTGCCATCAGTGGGGCCCCTGAGAGTAGCGGGAGTGTGGCAGATACGCAGTATTTT,CAISGAPESSGSVADTQYF
NA,14,TRBV6-6,TRBJ2-5,NA,TGTGCCAGCAGAGACCGGGACTCACGGGAGACCCAGTACTTC,CASRDRDSRETQYF
TRBD2,15,TRBV5-4,TRBJ2-2,few,TGTGCCAGCAGCTTTGGACTAGGAGGGTCCGGGGAGCTGTTTTTT,CASSFGLGGSGELFF
NA,15,TRBV29-1,TRBJ1-2,NA,TGCAGCGTTGAAGAGGCAGGGCCCTCTAACTATGGCTACACCTTC,CSVEEAGPSNYGYTF
TRBD1,14,TRBV6-5,TRBJ2-7,NA,TGTGCCAGCAGTTACCGACAGGGGGGGTACGAGCAGTACTTC,CASSYRQGGYEQYF
TRBD1,13,TRBV4-2,TRBJ1-4,NA,TGTGCCAGCGCCGGGGACAGCAATGAAAAACTGTTTTTT,CASAGDSNEKLFF